This T cell receptor beta chain was recorded in a study of blood T cell repertoires in COVID-19. Overall study: Sources were T cells, B-cell-depleted T cells, or PBMCs; the material itself was cDNA or gDNA.

Germline CDR1 MNHEY, CDR2 SMNVEV (reference sequence). The CDR3 sequence is 18 residues long. Trimming removed 5 bases from V and 0 bases from J; junction bases left unmatched: 13. Participant reports of clinical history set cohort assignment. Resolution of symptoms, clearance, or two negative PCRs was present in recovered Cohort 3 donors. Data came from immunoSEQ multiplex PCR; TCRdb stores just in-frame clones and leaves some out. The table has approximately 200,000 clones, around 87% seen once. Sample: PBMCs or T cells enriched from blood (not recorded which). The receptor was isolated from a woman aged 25 to 39 who had recovered from COVID-19. V gene TRBV27 combines with J gene TRBJ2-3; TRBD1 aligns across 8 bases. The CDR3 sequence is CASSLVPGQAASTDTQYF. CDR3 nucleotides: TGTGCCAGCAGTCTAGTCCCGGGACAGGCCGCGAGCACAGATACGCAGTATTTT.